Below are 7 T cell receptor beta chains sequenced from a single sample in a study of cytomegalovirus exposure and HLA in healthy donors. The PCR contained 60 Vbeta and 13 Jbeta primers. Produced via immunoSEQ multiplex PCR; TCRdb's table is partial and in-frame only. The sample has about 110,000 clones; roughly 71% are singletons. Sequencing used PBMCs. These receptors originate from a man aged 35 to 55 in good health and CMV-seropositive.

The V call is TRBV30, the J call TRBJ1-6, with 7 bases that match TRBD1. Per the germline V gene, CDR1 is GTSNPN and CDR2 is SVGIG (reference sequence). This CDR3 is built from 15 residues. The trim removed 3 bases at V and 7 bases at J, leaving 9 bases unmatched. CDR3 sequence: CAWRVGDRENSPLHF. As DNA, the CDR3 is TGTGCCTGGAGGGTGGGTGACAGGGAGAATTCACCCCTCCACTTT. Filled out from reference TRBV30 and TRBJ1-6, the complete variable domain reads SQTIHQWPATLVQPVGSPLSLECTVEGTSNPNLYWYRQAAGRGLQLLFYSVGIGQISSEVPQNLSASRPQDRQFILSSKKLLLSDSGFYLCAWRVGDRENSPLHFGNGTRLTVT.

This clone is judged medium-sized. This sequence joins TRBV6-1 and TRBJ2-6, with D possibly matching TRBD1 (6 bases). The CDR3 contains 16 residues. CDR1 is MNHNS and CDR2 is SASEGT in the germline V gene. V shed 2 bases and J shed 1 base, with 9 bases lying between them. The CDR3 sequence: CASSESTGSGANVLTF. The CDR3 DNA follows: TGTGCCAGCAGTGAATCAACAGGGTCTGGGGCCAACGTCCTGACTTTC.

The chain couples TRBV27 to TRBJ2-3; D is possibly TRBD2 (5 bases). Germline assignment: CDR1 MNHEY and CDR2 SMNVEV (reference sequence). V was trimmed by 7 bases and J by 0 bases, leaving 14 bases between them. The CDR3 has 15 amino acids. The CDR3 reads CASTLDLASTDTQYF. DNA for the CDR3: TGTGCCAGCACCCTTGATCTAGCCAGCACAGATACGCAGTATTTT.

CDR3 bases: TGTGCCAGCAGAGGACAGGGCGAAGCTTTCTTT. It codes for CASRGQGEAFF. The chain has TRBV27 and TRBJ1-1; 8 positions match TRBD1. Germline V gene data show CDR1 as MNHEY and CDR2 as SMNVEV (reference sequence). The CDR3 is 11 amino acids. The V and J ends lost 6 bases and 8 bases, in that order; junction bases with no gene match: 2.

This rearrangement joins TRBV4-3 to TRBJ2-2; TRBD1 matches 8 bases. V dropped 0 bases and J dropped 6; count of bases not matched to a gene: 6. The CDR3 loop spans 16 amino acids. In germline, CDR1 is LGHNA, CDR2 YSLEER. CDR3 DNA: TGCGCCAGCAGCCAAGACCCCAGGGGGCGCTCCGGGGAGCTGTTTTTT. This sequence encodes CASSQDPRGRSGELFF.

The rearrangement links TRBV5-1 to TRBJ2-2; 7 nucleotides agree with TRBD2. The CDR3 is 17 residues long. With V trimmed by 1 base and J by 2 bases, 8 bases remained unmatched. Germline loops: CDR1 SGHRS, CDR2 YFSETQ. The CDR3 sequence is CASSLFLGGTNTGELFF. CDR3 DNA sequence: TGCGCCAGCAGCTTGTTCCTCGGGGGGACTAACACCGGGGAGCTGTTTTTT. Variable domain in full (rest from reference TRBV5-1 and TRBJ2-2): KAGVTQTPRYLIKTRGQQVTLSCSPISGHRSVSWYQQTPGQGLQFLFEYFSETQRNKGNFPGRFSGRQFSNSRSEMNVSTLELGDSALYLCASSLFLGGTNTGELFFGEGSRLTVL.

V gene TRBV5-6 combines with J gene TRBJ2-2, with D possibly TRBD2 on 6 matching bases. The CDR3 extends over 15 amino acids. Trimming shortened V by 4 bases and J by 7 bases, and 17 bases separated the two germline ends. Germline assignment: CDR1 SGHDT and CDR2 YYEEEE. The CDR3 here is CASSPWGDGSGELFF. CDR3 DNA: TGTGCCAGCAGCCCCTGGGGGGACGGTAGCGGGGAGCTGTTTTTT.